This TCR beta chain was sequenced for a study of T-cell memory formation after mild COVID-19. Findings and caveats of the study: CM and EM subsets held most contracting CD4+ clones; EMRA held CD8+ ones.

Of note for this clonotype: The antigen remains unidentified.

One entry per CDR3 protein results from TCRdb running MiXCR on the 5' RACE reads. This table holds about 310,000 distinct CDR3 sequences, roughly 21% found once. CDR1 is DFQATT, CDR2 SNEGSKA, per germline (reference sequence). This CDR3 is 16 amino acids long. Germline trimming cut 5 bases from V and 4 bases from J; bases unmatched to any gene: 14. The sample taken for sequencing was PBMCs or a T cell subset sorted from them (not recorded which). This receptor was obtained from a young man who had mild COVID-19 (a few samples of this study predate the infection). Cell type and time point are not known. The V and J genes are TRBV20-1 and TRBJ2-5; TRBD1 matches at 9 bases. CDR3: CSARKDRGTRVETQYF. The CDR3 coding sequence is TGCAGTGCTCGCAAGGACAGGGGTACGCGCGTAGAGACCCAGTACTTC.